The present T cell receptor (beta chain) was sequenced within a study of response to subunit inactivated influenza vaccine. This clonotype came up a few times. TCRdb processed the RT-PCR reads anew with MiXCR; each CDR3 protein has one entry. The profile shows hundreds of thousands of distinct CDR3 sequences, less than 8% of them singletons. V gave up 6 bases and J gave up 8 bases, with 17 bases separating them. The CDR3 is made up of 14 amino acids. Germline V gene lookup returns CDR1 MNHNS and CDR2 SASEGT. The TCR sequence derives from a man between 50 and 75 years old who received an inactivated influenza vaccine. The J gene is TRBJ2-1, the V gene TRBV6-1; D is unresolved. The sequences come from PBMCs from blood, collected about 23 months after vaccination. The CDR3 bases are TGTGCCAGCAGGGAAAGGGCTAGTATGCATGAGCAGTTCTTC. It specifies CASRERASMHEQFF.